This TCR beta chain was recorded in a study of blood T cell repertoires in COVID-19. Seattle cases were enrolled at active infection and followed longitudinally. The CDR3 length is 14 residues. The germline V gene encodes CDR1 SGHDT and CDR2 YYEEEE. With V trimmed by 4 bases and J by 0 bases, 3 bases remained unmatched. Produced via immunoSEQ multiplex PCR; TCRdb's table is partial and in-frame only. This table holds about 440,000 clones, around 89% found once. This clone came up once. The chain has TRBV5-6 and TRBJ1-2; TRBD1 matches at 7 bases. The sequence was obtained from a woman aged 45-60 years with COVID-19, enrolled during active disease. Sequenced input: peripheral blood. The CDR3 protein is CASSRGQTNYGYTF. CDR3 in DNA: TGTGCCAGCAGCAGGGGACAGACTAACTATGGCTACACCTTC. The full variable domain, completed using reference TRBV5-6 and TRBJ1-2, is DAGVTQSPTHLIKTRGQQVTLRCSPKSGHDTVSWYQQALGQGPQFIFQYYEEEERQRGNFPDRFSGHQFPNYSSELNVNALLLGDSALYLCASSRGQTNYGYTFGSGTRLTVV.